The clone carrying this T cell receptor beta chain has only a few counts. This entry comes from a study of OX40 agonist ivuxolimab in advanced cancers. This CDR3 spans 14 amino acids. Per the germline V gene, CDR1 is SEHNR and CDR2 is FQNEAQ (reference sequence). V was shortened by 1 base and J by 0 bases, with 4 bases between the two germline ends. Measured with immunoSEQ multiplex PCR; TCRdb has only the in-frame clones, and not every one. Among tens of thousands of clones, roughly 87% were seen once, and the ten largest hold roughly 17%. The receptor was isolated from an adult with an advanced solid tumor such as melanoma, head and neck, liver or kidney cancer. The sample consisted of CD4+ or CD8+ T cells sorted from blood, taken in a trial of the OX40 agonist ivuxolimab. The chain combines TRBV7-9 with TRBJ1-3; D not certain. The CDR3, as DNA: TGTGCCAGCAGCTTAGGCAGCTCTGGAAACACCATATATTTT. Its translation is CASSLGSSGNTIYF.